The 30 T cell receptor beta chains reported below all come from one sample, sequenced in a study of blood T cells in healthy people across ages. Using a J-beta primer mix together with a sample-barcoded 5' primer, a second PCR was run for roughly 7 to 12 cycles. From the 5' RACE reads, TCRdb called clonotypes with MiXCR, one entry per CDR3 protein. The repertoire has 1.5 million to 2 million distinct CDR3 sequences, around half of them found once; the top ten carry roughly 2%. The sequenced sample consisted of blood. The source of these receptors is a woman between 35 and 50 years old in good health.

The chain couples TRBV12-3 or TRBV12-4 to TRBJ2-1, with D unclear. The CDR3 extends over 13 amino acids. Trimming took off 3 bases at V and 9 bases at J, with 12 bases between the two ends. The DNA for the CDR3 is TGTGCCAGCAGTTTGGGCAGCCAATTTGAGCAGTTCTTC. Translated, it gives CASSLGSQFEQFF.

This clonotype was detected a few times. This chain connects TRBV7-2 to TRBJ2-3, with D unclear. Germline V gene sequence: CDR1 SGHTA, CDR2 FQGNSA. CDR3 size: 17 residues. V gave up 5 bases and J gave up 0 bases, with 18 bases separating them. The CDR3 DNA reads TGTGCCAGCAGCCTGACGACCGTCTCCTCTAGCACAGATACGCAGTATTTT. Its protein is CASSLTTVSSSTDTQYF.

The chain employs TRBV9 and TRBJ2-4, with 10 bases lining up with TRBD1. The end of the DNA aligns better with TRBJ2-7, so the J call may be wrong. The germline CDR1 and CDR2 sequences are SGDLS and YYNGEE. This CDR3 has 15 amino acids. The CDR3 nucleotides are TGTGCCAGCAGCCCCCTTGGGACAGGGGACTACGAGCAGTACTTC. Translation gives CASSPLGTGDYEQYF.

The sample holds a few counts of this clonotype. V and J are TRBV12-3 or TRBV12-4 and TRBJ1-2; 7 bases are a match to TRBD1. The CDR3 is 12 residues long. J lost 6 bases, V lost 6 bases, and 4 bases had no gene match. CDR3 residues: CASRGTVDGYTF. CDR3 DNA: TGTGCCAGCAGAGGGACAGTGGATGGCTACACCTTC.

CDR3 in amino acids: CASRRSRTGYYEQYF. DNA for the CDR3: TGTGCCAGCAGACGCTCGCGGACGGGGTACTACGAGCAGTACTTC. The chain couples TRBV6-5 to TRBJ2-7; TRBD2 might be the D (5 bases). Trimming cost V 6 bases and J 3 bases, with 18 bases left between them. Germline-derived CDR1 and CDR2 are MNHEY and SVGAGI. This CDR3 contains 15 residues.

The V gene is TRBV5-6, the J gene TRBJ1-2; maybe TRBD1 (6 bases). The V end was cut by 0 bases, the J end by 4 bases, with 28 bases between. This CDR3 has 20 residues. CDR1 is SGHDT, CDR2 YYEEEE, per germline. Written as DNA, the CDR3 is TGTGCCAGCAGCTTGGTTACAGGGTACGAAACGACCCGAAAGATCTATGGCTACACCTTC. It codes for CASSLVTGYETTRKIYGYTF.

The chain carries TRBV27 and TRBJ2-7; tentative D call: TRBD2 (6 bases). Germline CDR1 and CDR2: MNHEY and SMNVEV (reference sequence). The CDR3 totals 15 residues. Trimming cost V 6 bases and J 0 bases, with 15 bases left between them. The CDR3, as DNA: TGTGCCAGCAGAAACCGACGGGGGACCTCCTACGAGCAGTACTTC. The encoded protein is CASRNRRGTSYEQYF.

This chain joins TRBV5-1 and TRBJ2-7; D is ambiguous. Looked up from germline, CDR1 is SGHRS and CDR2 is YFSETQ. This CDR3 has 14 amino acids. The V end was cut by 3 bases, the J end by 0 bases, with 10 bases between. The CDR3 is CASSSDGYSYEQYF. The CDR3 DNA reads TGCGCCAGCAGCTCGGACGGATACTCCTACGAGCAGTACTTC. The full variable domain, with the rest looked up from reference TRBV5-1 and TRBJ2-7, is KAGVTQTPRYLIKTRGQQVTLSCSPISGHRSVSWYQQTPGQGLQFLFEYFSETQRNKGNFPGRFSGRQFSNSRSEMNVSTLELGDSALYLCASSSDGYSYEQYFGPGTRLTVT.

This clonotype was seen only once. Compared with germline, one end of the junction differs, possibly owing to a read error. The rearrangement links TRBV5-1 to TRBJ1-2, with no clear D. CDR3 length: 13 residues. CDR1 and CDR2 (germline): SGHRS, YFSETQ. CDR3 loop: CASSRESAYGNTF. The DNA of the CDR3 is TGCGCCAGCAGCCGGGAGTCAGCTTATGGCAACACCTTC.

A remark on this clonotype: The junction departs from the called germline gene at one end, perhaps through a read error. As DNA, the CDR3 is TGTGCCACCAGTTCGGGACAGGCCCCGGGGTACGAGCAGTACTTC. Its translation is CATSSGQAPGYEQYF. The J gene is TRBJ2-7, the V gene TRBV28; 8 bases match TRBD1. Looked up from germline, CDR1 is MDHEN and CDR2 is SYDVKM. The length of the CDR3 is 15 residues. Using reference TRBV28 and TRBJ2-7 for the parts outside the CDR3, the full variable domain is DVKVTQSSRYLVKRTGEKVFLECVQDMDHENMFWYRQDPGLGLRLIYFSYDVKMKEKGDIPEGYSVSREKKERFSLILESASTNQTSMYLCATSSGQAPGYEQYFGPGTRLTVT.

This chain links TRBV12-3 or TRBV12-4 with TRBJ2-3, with TRBD2 identical over 13 bases. Unmatched junction bases numbered 20, after V lost 5 bases and J lost 6 bases. The CDR3 consists of 20 residues. CDR3 region: CASSTRTSGGSGSGWDTQYF. The CDR3 coding sequence is TGTGCCAGCAGTACTCGGACTAGCGGGGGATCTGGATCTGGGTGGGATACGCAGTATTTT.

The chain combines TRBV7-9 with TRBJ2-7, with 7 bases fitting TRBD2. With V trimmed by 1 base and J by 6 bases, 9 bases remained unmatched. Looked up from germline, CDR1 is SEHNR and CDR2 is FQNEAQ (reference sequence). This CDR3 is 15 amino acids long. The CDR3 loop is CASSLVDGGNGEQYF. The CDR3 coding sequence is TGTGCCAGCAGCTTAGTCGACGGGGGGAATGGCGAGCAGTACTTC.

The genes are TRBV6-6 and TRBJ1-4, with D uncertain. The CDR3 totals 12 residues. CDR1 and CDR2 (germline): MNHNY, SVGAGI (reference sequence). The germline V and J ends were trimmed by 11 bases and 8 bases, with 15 bases remaining between them. CDR3 nucleotide sequence: TGTGCCCTAAGGCGGAAAACCGAAAAACTGTTTTTT. This translates into CALRRKTEKLFF.

This chain joins TRBV7-2 and TRBJ1-2, with 10 bases identical to TRBD1. In germline, CDR1 is SGHTA, CDR2 FQGNSA. Unmatched junction bases numbered 11, after V lost 6 bases and J lost 7 bases. The CDR3 has 15 residues. The CDR3 nucleotides read TGTGCCAGCAGTTCCGGACAGGGGGATTTTGGTGGCTACACCTTC. The encoded protein is CASSSGQGDFGGYTF.

The chain links TRBV5-6 to TRBJ2-7; D is undetermined. Trimming pared 1 base from V and 6 bases from J, leaving 8 bases between. The CDR3 is 12 amino acids. Germline CDR1 reads SGHDT; CDR2 reads YYEEEE. The CDR3 spells CASSLNTAEQYF. The DNA of the CDR3 is TGTGCCAGCAGCTTGAATACCGCCGAGCAGTACTTC.

V and J are TRBV7-2 and TRBJ2-5, with a possible D match to TRBD1 (5 bases). V was clipped by 8 bases and J by 3 bases, with 19 bases between them. The CDR3 has 15 residues. Per the germline V gene, CDR1 is SGHTA and CDR2 is FQGNSA. CDR3 protein: CASRQQGKRKETQYF. DNA of the CDR3: TGTGCCAGCCGGCAGCAGGGCAAGAGGAAAGAGACCCAGTACTTC.

On this clonotype: Germline and junction disagree at one end, which may indicate a read error. The rearrangement uses TRBV7-7 and TRBJ2-3; D is uncertain. Germline loops: CDR1 SSHAT, CDR2 FNYEAQ (reference sequence). The CDR3 totals 15 residues. CDR3 amino acids: CASSLGRGRPDTQYF. The CDR3 DNA sequence: TGTGCTAGCAGCTTAGGCAGAGGTCGTCCAGATACGCAGTATTTT.

The sample holds many counts of this clonotype. This chain links TRBV12-3 or TRBV12-4 with TRBJ2-3; D gene uncertain. The CDR3 has 14 residues. Trimming shortened V by 3 bases and J by 2 bases, and 9 bases separated the two germline ends. The CDR3 reads CASSFSGSTDTQYF. In DNA, the CDR3 is TGTGCCAGCAGTTTCTCAGGTTCCACAGATACGCAGTATTTT.

This chain connects TRBV12-3 or TRBV12-4 to TRBJ1-6; D is unresolved. The CDR3 consists of 14 residues. V lost 5 bases and J 10 bases, leaving 15 bases between the germline ends. CDR3 in amino acids: CASSPNPIGSPLHF. CDR3 DNA: TGTGCCAGCAGTCCTAACCCAATCGGATCACCCCTCCACTTT.

Comment on this clonotype: One end of the junction is discordant with germline, which a read error may explain. The chain carries TRBV12-3 or TRBV12-4 and TRBJ2-3, with TRBD2 matching 8 bases. This CDR3 contains 15 residues. The CDR3 protein is CAGSLYSGGTDTQYF. The CDR3 DNA reads as TGTGCCGGCAGTTTATATAGCGGGGGCACAGATACGCAGTATTTT.

This clonotype was seen more than once but under ten times. This rearrangement joins TRBV4-1 to TRBJ2-5; D gene unclear. V lost 2 bases and J lost 5, with 18 bases in between. CDR3 size: 16 residues. The germline gives CDR1 MGHRA, CDR2 YSYEKL. The CDR3 bases are TGCGCCAGCAGCCAAAAGATGGACCTCCCGTTTGAGACCCAGTACTTC. It encodes CASSQKMDLPFETQYF.

This rearrangement joins TRBV29-1 to TRBJ2-1, with 13 bases matching TRBD2. CDR1 is SQVTM and CDR2 is ANQGSEA in the germline V gene. This CDR3 has 14 residues. Germline trimming cut 5 bases from V and 5 bases from J; bases unmatched to any gene: 3. CDR3 region: CSVTGLAGHNEQFF. In DNA form, the CDR3 reads TGCAGCGTTACGGGACTAGCGGGGCACAATGAGCAGTTCTTC.

The V gene is TRBV5-1, the J gene TRBJ2-1; D is perhaps TRBD2 (6 bases). Germline V CDR1 and CDR2: SGHRS, YFSETQ. V dropped 4 bases and J dropped 4 bases, with 24 bases sitting between them. The CDR3 has 18 amino acids. The CDR3, as DNA: TGCGCCAGCAGCCCATCCATCTTGTCGGCAGGGACTTACAATGAGCAGTTCTTC. As protein: CASSPSILSAGTYNEQFF.

This clonotype was counted between two and nine times. The chain uses TRBV20-1 and TRBJ2-5; no definite D call. CDR3 length equals 14 residues. Germline lookup yields CDR1 DFQATT and CDR2 SNEGSKA (reference sequence). Trimming took off 3 bases at V and 1 base at J, with 12 bases between the two ends. This chain's CDR3 is CSASGQVPQETQYF. CDR3 coding DNA: TGCAGTGCTAGCGGGCAGGTTCCCCAAGAGACCCAGTACTTC.

CDR3 DNA sequence: TGTGCCAGCAGAACCAACAGGGGAAACACTGAAGCTTTCTTT. Encoded protein: CASRTNRGNTEAFF. The V call is TRBV6-2 or TRBV6-3, the J call TRBJ1-1; 7 nucleotides line up with TRBD1. V shed 6 bases and J 2 bases; nucleotides not matched to a gene: 6. The CDR3 spans 14 residues. Germline values: CDR1 MNHEY, CDR2 SVGEGT.

The sample holds a few counts of this clonotype. The chain links TRBV7-2 to TRBJ2-1; 11 bases are shared with TRBD1. The CDR3 length is 16 residues. V was pared by 5 bases and J by 9 bases, with 12 bases of the junction left unmatched. Germline CDR1 reads SGHTA; CDR2 reads FQGNSA. The DNA for the CDR3 is TGTGCCAGCAGCCAACAAACCGGGACAGGGGGTGGTGAGCAGTTCTTC. Translating gives CASSQQTGTGGGEQFF.

This sequence joins TRBV11-3 and TRBJ2-3; perhaps D is TRBD1 or TRBD2 (6 bases each). Trimming left V 0 bases short and J 8 bases short, with 9 bases between. The CDR3 is 13 amino acids. In germline, CDR1 is SGHNT, CDR2 YENEEA. The CDR3 DNA reads as TGTGCCAGCAGCTTAGAAGGGGGGAGTACGCAGTATTTT. It is translated as CASSLEGGSTQYF.

The genes are TRBV28 and TRBJ1-6, with 7 bases that match TRBD1. There are 16 residues in the CDR3. CDR1 MDHEN and CDR2 SYDVKM come from the germline V gene. Unmatched junction bases numbered 8, after V lost 2 bases and J lost 7 bases. The CDR3 DNA is TGTGCCAGCAGTTTAGGGCAGGGGGTTTTCAATTCACCCCTCCACTTT. Its translation: CASSLGQGVFNSPLHF.

Turning to this clonotype: Mismatch with germline at one junction end may stem from a read error. CDR3 nucleotides: TGCGCCAGCAGCTTGGACAGCCAAGAGACCCAGTGCTTC. This codes for CASSLDSQETQCF. V gene TRBV5-1 combines with J gene TRBJ2-5; D is uncertain. CDR3 length: 13 amino acids. In germline, CDR1 is SGHRS, CDR2 YFSETQ.

The gene calls are TRBV20-1 and TRBJ1-6; D call uncertain. V lost 0 bases and J lost 4, with 13 bases in between. Germline CDR1 reads DFQATT; CDR2 reads SNEGSKA (reference sequence). The CDR3 totals 16 residues. CDR3 protein: CSARERQTTYNSPLHF. The DNA for the CDR3 is TGCAGTGCTAGAGAAAGGCAGACAACTTATAATTCACCCCTCCACTTT.